This T cell receptor (beta chain) was captured by sequencing in a study of Graves' ophthalmopathy and Graves' hyperthyroidism. The study, taken as a whole, reports: Both a roughly 70% sensitivity and an approximately 72% specificity characterized the model's predictions of ophthalmopathy progression. The majority of expanded thyroid clonotypes above 0.001 frequency also occurred in blood.

Amplification of the TCR beta CDR3 regions used RNA transcripts (as template). HTBI-primed RT-PCR formed the first round, and a multiplex PCR formed the second. TCRdb re-analysed the multiplex PCR reads in MiXCR, keeping a single row per CDR3 protein. The top ten hold around 45% of the sample, which has 220,000 or so distinct CDR3 sequences, roughly 21% seen once. The germline CDR1 and CDR2 sequences are SGHRS and YFSETQ. Trimming shortened V by 6 bases and J by 10 bases, and 26 bases separated the two germline ends. This CDR3 region has 15 residues. This clonotype has a count of ten or more. Its target is not known. Clinicians made diagnoses from clinical symptoms, serum thyroxine, TRAb, thyroid ultrasound and orbital computed tomography.

The specimen sequenced was peripheral blood. This TCR was sampled from a woman aged 45 to 65 with Graves' ophthalmopathy. The chain joins TRBV5-1 to TRBJ2-7; a weak D match, TRBD2 (6 bases). The DNA of the CDR3 is TGCGCCAGCAATACCGCTCCCGGGGGAGAGTCTCGTCAGTACTTC. Translated, it gives CASNTAPGGESRQYF. Together with reference TRBV5-1 and TRBJ2-7, the CDR3 gives the full variable domain: KAGVTQTPRYLIKTRGQQVTLSCSPISGHRSVSWYQQTPGQGLQFLFEYFSETQRNKGNFPGRFSGRQFSNSRSEMNVSTLELGDSALYLCASNTAPGGESRQYFGPGTRLTVT.